This TCR beta chain was sequenced during a study of blood T cell repertoires in COVID-19. V was trimmed by 0 bases and J by 8 bases, leaving 13 bases between them. The CDR3 is made up of 14 amino acids. Germline loops: CDR1 SGHTA, CDR2 FQGNSA. The data were produced by immunoSEQ multiplex PCR, yet TCRdb's version contains in-frame clones alone and is incomplete. The sample includes 450,000 or so clones, around 91% of them seen just once. The sample taken for sequencing was peripheral blood. The receptor's source is a middle-aged woman with COVID-19, enrolled during active disease. This chain joins TRBV7-2 and TRBJ1-2, with a weak D call TRBD1 (5 bases). The DNA of the CDR3 is TGTGCCAGCAGCTTAGCGTCAGGCCGGGGGGGCTACACCTTC. It yields the protein CASSLASGRGGYTF.